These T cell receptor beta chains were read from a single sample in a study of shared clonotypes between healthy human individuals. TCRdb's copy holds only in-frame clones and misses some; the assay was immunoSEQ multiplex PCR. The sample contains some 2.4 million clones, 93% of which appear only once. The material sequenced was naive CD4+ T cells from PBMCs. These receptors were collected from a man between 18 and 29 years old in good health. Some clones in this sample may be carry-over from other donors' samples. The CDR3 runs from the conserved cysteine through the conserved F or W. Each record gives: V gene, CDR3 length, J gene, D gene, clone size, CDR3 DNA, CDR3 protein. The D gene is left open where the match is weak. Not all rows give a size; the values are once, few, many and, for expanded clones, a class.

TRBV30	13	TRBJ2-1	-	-	TGTGCCTGGAGGGGGACTTATCTCAATGAGCAGTTCTTC	CAWRGTYLNEQFF
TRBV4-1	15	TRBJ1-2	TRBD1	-	TGCGCCAGCAGCCAAGCCGACAGGGGGGACGGAGGCTACACCTTC	CASSQADRGDGGYTF
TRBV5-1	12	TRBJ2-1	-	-	TGCGCCAGCAGCCCCCCGGGGCATGAGCAGTTCTTC	CASSPPGHEQFF
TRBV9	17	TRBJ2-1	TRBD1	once	TGTGCCAGCACCCAAGGGTGGGGGGACAGGGGGCTCTGGGAGCAGTTCTTC	CASTQGWGDRGLWEQFF
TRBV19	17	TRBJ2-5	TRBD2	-	TGTGCCAGTAGTCCTCGGGCGGCTAGCGGGATCCAAGAGACCCAGTACTTC	CASSPRAASGIQETQYF
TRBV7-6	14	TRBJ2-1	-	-	TGTGCCAGCAGTTCCACAGGGTCCTACAATGAGCAGTTCTTC	CASSSTGSYNEQFF
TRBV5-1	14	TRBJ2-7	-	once	TGCGCCAGCCACGAATCCGGGGTTCTAGGCGAGCAGTACTTC	CASHESGVLGEQYF
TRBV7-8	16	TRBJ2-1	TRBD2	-	TGTGCCAGCAGCTTAGCCCTAGCGGGAGGGTATCTTGAGCAGTTCTTC	CASSLALAGGYLEQFF
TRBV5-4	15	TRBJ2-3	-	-	TGTGCCAGCAGCCCGTTACGGGGGAACACAGATACGCAGTATTTT	CASSPLRGNTDTQYF
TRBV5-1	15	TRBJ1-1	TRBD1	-	TGCGCCAGCAGCTTAACAGGGGGCGGGAACACTGAAGCTTTCTTT	CASSLTGGGNTEAFF
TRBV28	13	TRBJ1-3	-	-	TGTGCCACACACGGGGGTTCGGGAAACACCATATATTTT	CATHGGSGNTIYF
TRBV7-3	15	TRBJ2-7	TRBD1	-	TGTGCCAGCAGCGTAGCCCCGGGACAGAGATACGAGCAGTACTTC	CASSVAPGQRYEQYF
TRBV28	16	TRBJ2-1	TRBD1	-	TGTGCCAGCAGTTTGTCCGGGACAGGCTCCTACAATGAGCAGTTCTTC	CASSLSGTGSYNEQFF
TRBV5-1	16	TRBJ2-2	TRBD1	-	TGCGCCAGCAGCTTTGGACAGGGGGCGGTCACCGGGGAGCTGTTTTTT	CASSFGQGAVTGELFF
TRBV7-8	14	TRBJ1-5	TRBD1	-	TGTGCCAGCAGCCAGCGGGACAGGTATCAGCCCCAGCATTTT	CASSQRDRYQPQHF
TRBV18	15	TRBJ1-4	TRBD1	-	TGTGCCAGCTCACCACAGGACAGGGGAGGAGAAAAACTGTTTTTT	CASSPQDRGGEKLFF
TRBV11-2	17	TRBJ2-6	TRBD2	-	TGTGCCAGCAGCCGCGGACTAGCGGTCTCTGGGGCCAACGTCCTGACTTTC	CASSRGLAVSGANVLTF
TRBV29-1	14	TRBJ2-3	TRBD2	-	TGCAGCGTTGTGGGCGGGGGGAGCACAGATACGCAGTATTTT	CSVVGGGSTDTQYF
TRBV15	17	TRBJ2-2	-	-	TGTGCCACCAGCAGAGATAGTATATTCCGGCCGAACGGGGAGCTGTTTTTT	CATSRDSIFRPNGELFF
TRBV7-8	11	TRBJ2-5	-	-	TGTGCCAGCAGCTTCGGGGAGACCCAGTACTTC	CASSFGETQYF
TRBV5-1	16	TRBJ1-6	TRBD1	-	TGCGCCAGCAGCCCGGGACCGGGACAGGGATATCCACCCCTCCACTTT	CASSPGPGQGYPPLHF
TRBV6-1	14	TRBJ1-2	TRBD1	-	TGTGCCAGCAGTCTTACCGGACAGGGGATTAGCTACACCTTC	CASSLTGQGISYTF
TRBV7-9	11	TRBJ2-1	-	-	TGTGCCAGCAGCTTGGCTCGTTTTCAGTTCTTC	CASSLARFQFF
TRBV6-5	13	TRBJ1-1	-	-	TGTGCCAGCAGTTACAGCAGGAACACTGAAGCTTTCTTT	CASSYSRNTEAFF
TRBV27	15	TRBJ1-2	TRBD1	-	TGTGCCAGCAGTTCCACGGGACAGGACAACTATGGCTACACCTTC	CASSSTGQDNYGYTF
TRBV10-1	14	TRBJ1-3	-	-	TGCGCCAGCAGTGATGCCGGACCCAAGGACACCATATATTTT	CASSDAGPKDTIYF
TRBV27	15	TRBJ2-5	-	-	TGTGCCAGCACCCCCGGTGTTGGACTTGAGGAGACCCAGTACTTC	CASTPGVGLEETQYF
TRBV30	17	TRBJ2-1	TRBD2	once	TGTGCCTGGAGTGCCCTTCCAGGCGGACTAGCGGGAGGGCGGCAGTTCTTC	CAWSALPGGLAGGRQFF
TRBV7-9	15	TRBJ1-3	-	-	TGTGCCAGCAGCTTAGGGGGGAGCTCTGGAAACACCATATATTTT	CASSLGGSSGNTIYF
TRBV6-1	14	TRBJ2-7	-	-	TGTGCCAGCAGTGATGTTAAAGTCTCCTACGAGCAGTACTTC	CASSDVKVSYEQYF
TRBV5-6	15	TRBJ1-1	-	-	TGTGCCAGCAGCTTGGGACAGGACGGAAGACCTGAAGCTTTCTTT	CASSLGQDGRPEAFF
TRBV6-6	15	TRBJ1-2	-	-	TGTGCCAGCAGTCCCAAGGGGAGTATAAACTATGGCTACACCTTC	CASSPKGSINYGYTF
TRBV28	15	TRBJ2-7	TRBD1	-	TGTGCCAGCAGTCGAATCTCGACAGGGGCCTACGAGCAGTACTTC	CASSRISTGAYEQYF
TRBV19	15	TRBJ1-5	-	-	TGTGCCAGTAGTATGGGCGGAGGGAGCAATCAGCCCCAGCATTTT	CASSMGGGSNQPQHF
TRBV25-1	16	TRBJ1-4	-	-	TGTGCCAGCAGTGAATATCTATCTGCAACTAATGAAAAACTGTTTTTT	CASSEYLSATNEKLFF
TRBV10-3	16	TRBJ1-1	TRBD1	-	TGTGCCATCAGCCCTAGCGGGGACAGGATGAACACTGAAGCTTTCTTT	CAISPSGDRMNTEAFF
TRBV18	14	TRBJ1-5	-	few	TGTGCCAGCTCACCGAGGACGGCTCAGGCGCCCCAGCATTTT	CASSPRTAQAPQHF
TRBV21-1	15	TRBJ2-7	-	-	TGTGCCAGCAGCATCAGCGGGAGGGCCGTAAGGGAGCAGTACTTC	CASSISGRAVREQYF
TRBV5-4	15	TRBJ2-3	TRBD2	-	TGTGCCAGCAGCTCCAGACTAGCCTCCACAGATACGCAGTATTTT	CASSSRLASTDTQYF
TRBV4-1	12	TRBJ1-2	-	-	TGCGCCAGCAGCCAAGGGTCCCGGGCGTTCAGGTTC	CASSQGSRAFRF
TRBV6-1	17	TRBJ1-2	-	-	TGTGCCAGCAGTGAAGGGCCGAGAAACCCGGGAATCTATGGCTACACCTTC	CASSEGPRNPGIYGYTF
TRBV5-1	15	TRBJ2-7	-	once	TGCGCCAGCAGCCAAACCAGGACAAGATTTTACGAGCAGTACTTC	CASSQTRTRFYEQYF